These 16 T cell receptor beta chains were sequenced from one sample in a study of blood T cell repertoires in COVID-19. Libraries were prepared by immunoSEQ multiplex PCR; TCRdb keeps only in-frame clonotypes and omits some of them. The table has a few hundred thousand clones, about 90% seen once. The sample comprised peripheral blood. The receptors were gathered from a man aged 40-49 years with active or convalescent COVID-19.

The chain couples TRBV6-5 to TRBJ1-6; tentative D call: TRBD1 (6 bases). This CDR3 region has 14 residues. Trimming left V 2 bases short and J 7 bases short, with 9 bases between. Germline V gene data show CDR1 as MNHEY and CDR2 as SVGAGI. CDR3 sequence: CASSYTQGNSPLHF. CDR3 bases: TGTGCCAGCAGTTACACCCAGGGGAATTCACCCCTCCACTTT.

This chain connects TRBV3-1 (or the pseudogene TRBV3-2) to TRBJ1-1; D not certain. V was shortened by 3 bases and J by 4 bases, with 9 bases between the two germline ends. The CDR3 covers 13 residues. The germline V gene encodes CDR1 LGHDT and CDR2 YNNKEL (reference sequence). The CDR3 bases are TGTGCCAGCAGCCATGGGCAGTTCACTGAAGCTTTCTTT. This codes for CASSHGQFTEAFF.

This chain connects TRBV14 to TRBJ1-1, with TRBD1 as a possible D gene (6 bases). V gave up 4 bases and J gave up 1 base, with 13 bases separating them. This CDR3 is 15 amino acids long. Germline-derived CDR1 and CDR2 are SGHDN and FVKESK. CDR3 sequence reads: CASSPWGQSNTEAFF. As DNA, the CDR3 is TGTGCCAGCAGCCCGTGGGGACAATCGAACACTGAAGCTTTCTTT. Together with reference TRBV14 and TRBJ1-1, the CDR3 gives the full variable domain: EAGVTQFPSHSVIEKGQTVTLRCDPISGHDNLYWYRRVMGKEIKFLLHFVKESKQDESGMPNNRFLAERTGGTYSTLKVQPAELEDSGVYFCASSPWGQSNTEAFFGQGTRLTVV.

This sequence joins TRBV2 and TRBJ2-1, with TRBD2 matching over 8 bases. The V gene end was trimmed by 3 bases and the J gene end by 0 bases; junction bases not matched to a gene: 13. The CDR3 extends over 19 amino acids. From germline, CDR1 is SNHLY and CDR2 FYNNEI. The CDR3 DNA reads as TGTGCCAGCAGTGATGGCTTGGCTAGCGGGCAGAGCTCCTACAATGAGCAGTTCTTC. Its protein product is CASSDGLASGQSSYNEQFF.

The rearrangement joins TRBV7-2 to TRBJ2-7; D is ambiguous. From germline, CDR1 is SGHTA and CDR2 FQGNSA. V was clipped by 4 bases and J by 3 bases, with 4 bases between them. This CDR3 comprises 11 residues. Here the CDR3 reads CASSSYYEQYF. The CDR3 coding sequence is TGTGCCAGCAGCTCTTACTACGAGCAGTACTTC.

This clone was seen a single time. The chain couples TRBV7-5 to TRBJ2-1; the D call in the table, TRBD1, was not verified against the DNA. TRBV7-5 counts as a pseudogene. The CDR3 has 12 amino acids. CDR3 nucleotides: TGTGTCACAGGGACAGGGAGGAATGAGCAGTTCTTC. Translated, it gives CVTGTGRNEQFF.

The rearrangement uses TRBV5-1 and TRBJ2-3, with TRBD2 identical over 9 bases. The CDR3 contains 17 residues. V was pared by 4 bases and J by 0 bases, with 9 bases of the junction left unmatched. In germline, CDR1 is SGHRS, CDR2 YFSETQ. The CDR3 reads CASSPGLALSSTDTQYF. DNA for the CDR3: TGCGCCAGCAGCCCGGGACTAGCTCTTTCTAGCACAGATACGCAGTATTTT.

The chain combines TRBV7-3 with TRBJ2-2; TRBD2 might be the D (6 bases). CDR3 length equals 15 residues. V gave up 5 bases and J gave up 5 bases, with 15 bases separating them. Germline-derived CDR1 and CDR2 are SGHTA and FQGTGA. CDR3 bases: TGTGCCAGCAGCCAGATGCGGGAAGGGACCGGGGAGCTGTTTTTT. The encoded protein is CASSQMREGTGELFF.

The rearrangement links TRBV7-3 to TRBJ2-3; unclear D gene. Trimming removed 4 bases at V and 0 bases at J, with 5 bases between. This CDR3 is 13 amino acids long. Germline-derived CDR1 and CDR2 are SGHTA and FQGTGA. The CDR3 nucleotides are TGTGCCAGCAGCTCACAGAGCACAGATACGCAGTATTTT. This translates into CASSSQSTDTQYF. Filled out from reference TRBV7-3 and TRBJ2-3, the complete variable domain reads GAGVSQTPSNKVTEKGKYVELRCDPISGHTALYWYRQSLGQGPEFLIYFQGTGAADDSGLPNDRFFAVRPEGSVSTLKIQRTERGDSAVYLCASSSQSTDTQYFGPGTRLTVL.

V is TRBV9 and J is TRBJ1-6, with D tentatively TRBD1 (6 bases). CDR3 length equals 14 residues. V was clipped by 4 bases and J by 10 bases, with 15 bases between them. Germline V gene sequence: CDR1 SGDLS, CDR2 YYNGEE. CDR3 region: CASSSQQGNSPLHF. The DNA for the CDR3 is TGTGCCAGCAGCTCTCAACAGGGAAACTCACCCCTCCACTTT.

The gene calls are TRBV11-1 and TRBJ1-1, with a weak D call TRBD1 (5 bases). CDR3 length equals 16 residues. V shed 2 bases and J shed 2 bases, with 15 bases lying between them. Germline CDR1 and CDR2: SGHAT and FQDESV (reference sequence). The CDR3 nucleotides are TGTGCCAGCAGCTTAAGGGCAGGGCGAACTAACACTGAAGCTTTCTTT. This codes for CASSLRAGRTNTEAFF.

This chain uses TRBV11-2 with TRBJ2-1, with TRBD2 identical over 10 bases. CDR1 SGHAT and CDR2 FQNNGV come from the germline V gene. This CDR3 has 14 residues. V shed 5 bases and J 6 bases; nucleotides not matched to a gene: 4. CDR3 in amino acids: CASSPAGGRNEQFF. DNA of the CDR3: TGTGCCAGCAGCCCAGCGGGAGGGCGCAATGAGCAGTTCTTC. The variable domain in full, completed from reference TRBV11-2 and TRBJ2-1, reads EAGVAQSPRYKIIEKRQSVAFWCNPISGHATLYWYQQILGQGPKLLIQFQNNGVVDDSQLPKDRFSAERLKGVDSTLKIQPAKLEDSAVYLCASSPAGGRNEQFFGPGTRLTVL.

This chain links TRBV5-1 with TRBJ1-1, with D perhaps matching TRBD1 (5 bases). The germline V gene has CDR1 SGHRS and CDR2 YFSETQ. Between the trimmed V and J ends, which lost 0 bases and 4 bases, there was a span of 13 bases. The CDR3 sequence is 15 residues long. CDR3 nucleotides: TGCGCCAGCAGCTTGGGGTCCAGGGTGGGCACTGAAGCTTTCTTT. Translated, it gives CASSLGSRVGTEAFF.

The chain carries TRBV4-1 and TRBJ1-1, with a tentative D call TRBD1 (6 bases). The CDR3 has 15 amino acids. Per the germline V gene, CDR1 is MGHRA and CDR2 is YSYEKL. The V end was cut by 4 bases, the J end by 0 bases, with 12 bases between. For the CDR3, the DNA is TGCGCCAGCAGCCCGTCGGACAGTTTGAACACTGAAGCTTTCTTT. Its translation: CASSPSDSLNTEAFF.

The chain uses TRBV28 and TRBJ2-5, with D uncertain. Germline loops: CDR1 MDHEN, CDR2 SYDVKM. The V gene lost 5 bases and the J gene lost 5 bases, with 18 bases spanning the gap. This CDR3 has 15 residues. This CDR3 reads CASSPLGSAGETQYF. The CDR3 DNA reads TGTGCCAGCAGTCCTCTAGGTAGTGCTGGGGAGACCCAGTACTTC.

The V and J genes are TRBV24-1 and TRBJ2-2, with 7 bases aligning to TRBD1. CDR3 length: 15 amino acids. Germline-derived CDR1 and CDR2 are KGHDR and SFDVKD. The V and J ends lost 2 bases and 7 bases, in that order; junction bases with no gene match: 6. The CDR3: CATSDSDRTIGELFF. In DNA form, the CDR3 reads TGTGCCACCAGTGATTCGGACAGGACGATCGGGGAGCTGTTTTTT.